This entry features one T cell receptor (beta chain) sequence. No antigen is known for it. Data came from immunoSEQ multiplex PCR; TCRdb stores just in-frame clones and leaves some out. This sample has tens of thousands of clones, with approximately 86% found just once. This record comes from a study of OX40 agonist ivuxolimab in advanced cancers. Regarding the study as a whole: Undetermined was the antigen specificity of the expanded peripheral T cells.

V was trimmed by 1 base and J by 0 bases, leaving 9 bases between them. The CDR3 extends over 16 amino acids. Germline values: CDR1 SGHVS, CDR2 FNYEAQ. This sample comprised CD4+ or CD8+ T cells sorted from blood, obtained in a trial of the OX40 agonist ivuxolimab. The J gene is TRBJ1-4, the V gene TRBV7-6; D ambiguous. The TCR originated in an adult with an advanced solid tumor such as melanoma, head and neck, liver or kidney cancer. In DNA, the CDR3 is TGTGCCAGCAGCTTAGAGGCACCTACAACTAATGAAAAACTGTTTTTT. This sequence encodes CASSLEAPTTNEKLFF. Variable domain in full (rest from reference TRBV7-6 and TRBJ1-4): GAGVSQSPRYKVTKRGQDVALRCDPISGHVSLYWYRQALGQGPEFLTYFNYEAQQDKSGLPNDRFSAERPEGSISTLTIQRTEQRDSAMYRCASSLEAPTTNEKLFFGSGTQLSVL.